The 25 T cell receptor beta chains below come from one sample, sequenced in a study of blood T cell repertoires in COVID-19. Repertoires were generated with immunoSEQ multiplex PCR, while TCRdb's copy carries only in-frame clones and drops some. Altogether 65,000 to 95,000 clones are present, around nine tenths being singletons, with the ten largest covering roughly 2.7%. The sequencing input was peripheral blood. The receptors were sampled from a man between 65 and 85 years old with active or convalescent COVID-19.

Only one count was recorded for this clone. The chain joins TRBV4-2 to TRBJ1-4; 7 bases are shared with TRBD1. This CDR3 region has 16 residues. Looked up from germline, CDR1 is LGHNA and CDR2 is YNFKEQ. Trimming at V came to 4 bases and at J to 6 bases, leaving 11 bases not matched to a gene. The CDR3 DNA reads TGTGCCAGCAGCCTTTCCCCTGTAGACAGGGATGAAAAACTGTTTTTT. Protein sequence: CASSLSPVDRDEKLFF.

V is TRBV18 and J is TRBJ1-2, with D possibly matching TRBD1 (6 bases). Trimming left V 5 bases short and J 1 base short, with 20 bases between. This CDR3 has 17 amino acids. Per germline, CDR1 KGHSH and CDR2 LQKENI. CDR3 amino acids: CASSSGAPGQVNYGYTF. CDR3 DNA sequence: TGTGCCAGCTCATCAGGTGCCCCGGGACAAGTTAACTATGGCTACACCTTC.

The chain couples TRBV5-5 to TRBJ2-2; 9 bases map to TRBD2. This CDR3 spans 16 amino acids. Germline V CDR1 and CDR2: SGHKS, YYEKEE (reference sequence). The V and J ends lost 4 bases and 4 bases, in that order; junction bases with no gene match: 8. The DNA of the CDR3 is TGTGCCAGCAGCCTATTAGCGGGAGAGGGCACCGGGGAGCTGTTTTTT. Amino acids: CASSLLAGEGTGELFF.

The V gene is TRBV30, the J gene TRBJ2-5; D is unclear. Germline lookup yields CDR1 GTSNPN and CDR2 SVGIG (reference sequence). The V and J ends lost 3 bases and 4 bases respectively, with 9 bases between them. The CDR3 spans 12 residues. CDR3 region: CAWREDIETQYF. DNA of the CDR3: TGTGCCTGGAGGGAAGACATAGAGACCCAGTACTTC.

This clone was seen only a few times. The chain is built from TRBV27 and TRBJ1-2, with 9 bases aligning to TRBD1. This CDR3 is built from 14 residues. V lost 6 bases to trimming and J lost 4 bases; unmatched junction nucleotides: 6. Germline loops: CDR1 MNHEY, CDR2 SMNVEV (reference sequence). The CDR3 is CASSHRGQVYGYTF. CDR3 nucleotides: TGTGCCAGCAGCCACAGGGGGCAGGTCTATGGCTACACCTTC.

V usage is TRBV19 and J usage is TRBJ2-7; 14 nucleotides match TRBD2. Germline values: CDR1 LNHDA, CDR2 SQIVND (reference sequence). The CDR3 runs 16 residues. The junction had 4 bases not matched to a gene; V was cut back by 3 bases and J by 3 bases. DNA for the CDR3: TGTGCCAGTAGTATGTCCGGGACTAGCGGGAGCTACGAGCAGTACTTC. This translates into CASSMSGTSGSYEQYF. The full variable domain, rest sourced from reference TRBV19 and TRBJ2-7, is DGGITQSPKYLFRKEGQNVTLSCEQNLNHDAMYWYRQDPGQGLRLIYYSQIVNDFQKGDIAEGYSVSREKKESFPLTVTSAQKNPTAFYLCASSMSGTSGSYEQYFGPGTRLTVT.

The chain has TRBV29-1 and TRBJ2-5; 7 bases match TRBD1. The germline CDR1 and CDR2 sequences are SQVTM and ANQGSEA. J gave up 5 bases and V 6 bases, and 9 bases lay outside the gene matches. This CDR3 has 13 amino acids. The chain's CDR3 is CSVADRVDETQYF. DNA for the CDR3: TGCAGCGTCGCCGACAGGGTCGACGAGACCCAGTACTTC.

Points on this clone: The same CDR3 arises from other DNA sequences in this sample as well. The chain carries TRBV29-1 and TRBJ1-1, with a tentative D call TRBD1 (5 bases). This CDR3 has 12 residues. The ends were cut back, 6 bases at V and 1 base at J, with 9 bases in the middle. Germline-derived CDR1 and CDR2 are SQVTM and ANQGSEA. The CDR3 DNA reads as TGCAGCGTGCTCGACAGGAACACTGAAGCTTTCTTT. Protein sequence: CSVLDRNTEAFF. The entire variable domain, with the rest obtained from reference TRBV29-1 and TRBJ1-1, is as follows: SAVISQKPSRDICQRGTSLTIQCQVDSQVTMMFWYRQQPGQSLTLIATANQGSEATYESGFVIDKFPISRPNLTFSTLTVSNMSPEDSSIYLCSVLDRNTEAFFGQGTRLTVV.

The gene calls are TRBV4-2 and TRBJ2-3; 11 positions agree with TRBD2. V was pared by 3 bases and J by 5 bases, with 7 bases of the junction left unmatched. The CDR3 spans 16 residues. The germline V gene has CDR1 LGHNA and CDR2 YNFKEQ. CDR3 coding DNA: TGTGCCAGCAGCCAGAGGCTAGCGGGAGGTGGAGATACGCAGTATTTT. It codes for CASSQRLAGGGDTQYF.

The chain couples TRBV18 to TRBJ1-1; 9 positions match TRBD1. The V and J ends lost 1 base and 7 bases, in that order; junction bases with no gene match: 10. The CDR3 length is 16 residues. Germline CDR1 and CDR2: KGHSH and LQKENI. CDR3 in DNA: TGTGCCAGCTCACCACAACGGACAGGGGCGAAGAGTGAAGCTTTCTTT. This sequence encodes CASSPQRTGAKSEAFF.

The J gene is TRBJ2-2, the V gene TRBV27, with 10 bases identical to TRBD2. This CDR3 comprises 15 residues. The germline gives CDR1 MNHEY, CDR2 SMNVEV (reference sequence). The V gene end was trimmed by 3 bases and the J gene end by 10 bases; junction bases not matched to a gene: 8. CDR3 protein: CASSLTSGPFEELFF. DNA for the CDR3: TGTGCCAGCAGTTTGACTAGCGGGCCTTTTGAGGAGCTGTTTTTT.

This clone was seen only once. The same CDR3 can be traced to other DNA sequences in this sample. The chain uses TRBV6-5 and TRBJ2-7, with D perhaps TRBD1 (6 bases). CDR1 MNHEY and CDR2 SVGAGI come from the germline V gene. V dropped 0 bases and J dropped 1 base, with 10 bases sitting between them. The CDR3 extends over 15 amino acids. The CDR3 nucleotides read TGTGCCAGCAGTTACTCAAGGGGACAATCCTACGAGCAGTACTTC. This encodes CASSYSRGQSYEQYF.

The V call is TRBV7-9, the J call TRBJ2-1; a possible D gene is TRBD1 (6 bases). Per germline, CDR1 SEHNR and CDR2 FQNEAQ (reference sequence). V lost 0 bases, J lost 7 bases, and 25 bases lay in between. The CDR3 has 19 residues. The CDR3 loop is CASSLALGSGALRGNEQFF. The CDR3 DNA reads TGTGCCAGCAGCTTAGCGCTGGGGTCAGGGGCCCTAAGGGGTAATGAGCAGTTCTTC.

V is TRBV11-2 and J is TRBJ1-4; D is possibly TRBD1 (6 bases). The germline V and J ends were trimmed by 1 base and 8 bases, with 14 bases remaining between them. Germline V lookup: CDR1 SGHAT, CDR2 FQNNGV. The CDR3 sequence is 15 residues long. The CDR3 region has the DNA TGTGCCAGCAGCTTAGTTTTACAGGGCGGGGAAAAACTGTTTTTT. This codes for CASSLVLQGGEKLFF.

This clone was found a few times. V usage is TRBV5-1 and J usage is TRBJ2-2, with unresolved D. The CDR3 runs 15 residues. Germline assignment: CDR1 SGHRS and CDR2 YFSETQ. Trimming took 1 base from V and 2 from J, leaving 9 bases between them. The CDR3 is CASSLWSGNTGELFF. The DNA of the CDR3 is TGCGCCAGCAGCTTGTGGTCAGGTAACACCGGGGAGCTGTTTTTT.

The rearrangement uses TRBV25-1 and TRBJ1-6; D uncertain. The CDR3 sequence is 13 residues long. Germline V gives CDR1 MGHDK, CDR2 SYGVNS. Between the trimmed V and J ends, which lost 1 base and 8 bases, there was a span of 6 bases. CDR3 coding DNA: TGTGCCAGCAGTGAATCTCGTGATTCACCCCTCCACTTT. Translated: CASSESRDSPLHF.

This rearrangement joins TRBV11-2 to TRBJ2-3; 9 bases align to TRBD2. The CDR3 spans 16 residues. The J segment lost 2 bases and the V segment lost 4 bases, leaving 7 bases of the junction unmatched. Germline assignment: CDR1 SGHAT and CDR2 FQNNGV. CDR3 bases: TGTGCCAGCAGCTCAAGGACTAGCGCCGTCACAGATACGCAGTATTTT. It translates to CASSSRTSAVTDTQYF.

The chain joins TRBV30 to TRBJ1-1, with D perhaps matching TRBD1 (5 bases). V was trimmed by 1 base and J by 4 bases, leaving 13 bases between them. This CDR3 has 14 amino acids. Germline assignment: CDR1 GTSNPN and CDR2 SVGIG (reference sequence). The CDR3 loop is CAWSDGGGGTEAFF. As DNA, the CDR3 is TGTGCCTGGAGTGACGGGGGTGGAGGCACTGAAGCTTTCTTT.

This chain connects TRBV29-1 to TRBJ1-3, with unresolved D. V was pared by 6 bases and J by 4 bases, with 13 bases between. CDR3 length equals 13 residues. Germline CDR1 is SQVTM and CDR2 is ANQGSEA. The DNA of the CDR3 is TGCAGCGTGGGGAGGGATTCGGGAAACACCATATATTTT. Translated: CSVGRDSGNTIYF.

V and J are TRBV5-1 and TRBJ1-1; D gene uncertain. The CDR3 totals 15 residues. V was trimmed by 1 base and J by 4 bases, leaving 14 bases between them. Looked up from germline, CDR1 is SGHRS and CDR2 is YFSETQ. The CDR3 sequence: CASSLRGSGSTEAFF. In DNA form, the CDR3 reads TGCGCCAGCAGCTTGAGAGGTTCGGGGAGCACTGAAGCTTTCTTT.

CDR3 amino acids: CASSLGQGAWGEQYF. The CDR3 DNA sequence: TGCGCCAGCAGCTTAGGACAGGGGGCCTGGGGCGAGCAGTACTTC. The chain carries TRBV5-1 and TRBJ2-7; 11 bases map to TRBD1. CDR3 length: 15 residues. Unmatched junction bases numbered 7, after V lost 2 bases and J lost 6 bases. Looked up from germline, CDR1 is SGHRS and CDR2 is YFSETQ.

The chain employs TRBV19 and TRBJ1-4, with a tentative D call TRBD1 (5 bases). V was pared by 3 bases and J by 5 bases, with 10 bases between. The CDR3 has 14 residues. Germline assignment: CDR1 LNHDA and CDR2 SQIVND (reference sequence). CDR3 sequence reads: CASSIAGRNEKLFF. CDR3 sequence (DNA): TGTGCCAGTAGTATCGCAGGGAGGAATGAAAAACTGTTTTTT.

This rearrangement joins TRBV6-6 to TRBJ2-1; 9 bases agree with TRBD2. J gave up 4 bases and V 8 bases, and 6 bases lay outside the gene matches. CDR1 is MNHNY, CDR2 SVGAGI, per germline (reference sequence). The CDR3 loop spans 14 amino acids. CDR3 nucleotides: TGTGCCAGCTCTGAGACTAGCGGTTACAATGAGCAGTTCTTC. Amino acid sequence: CASSETSGYNEQFF.

The CDR3 nucleotides are TGTGCCAGCAGCCCTCCACCGGGGTTGAGGGAAGATACGCAGTATTTT. Translating it yields CASSPPPGLREDTQYF. The chain carries TRBV7-9 and TRBJ2-3; D is perhaps TRBD2 (5 bases). Germline assignment: CDR1 SEHNR and CDR2 FQNEAQ (reference sequence). CDR3 length: 16 residues. V lost 5 bases and J lost 5, with 20 bases in between.

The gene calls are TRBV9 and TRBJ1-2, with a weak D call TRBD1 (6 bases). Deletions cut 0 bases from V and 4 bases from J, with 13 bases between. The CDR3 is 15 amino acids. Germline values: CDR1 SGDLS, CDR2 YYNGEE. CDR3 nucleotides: TGTGCCAGCAGCGTAGCTTTGGGGGCTGGCTATGGCTACACCTTC. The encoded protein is CASSVALGAGYGYTF.